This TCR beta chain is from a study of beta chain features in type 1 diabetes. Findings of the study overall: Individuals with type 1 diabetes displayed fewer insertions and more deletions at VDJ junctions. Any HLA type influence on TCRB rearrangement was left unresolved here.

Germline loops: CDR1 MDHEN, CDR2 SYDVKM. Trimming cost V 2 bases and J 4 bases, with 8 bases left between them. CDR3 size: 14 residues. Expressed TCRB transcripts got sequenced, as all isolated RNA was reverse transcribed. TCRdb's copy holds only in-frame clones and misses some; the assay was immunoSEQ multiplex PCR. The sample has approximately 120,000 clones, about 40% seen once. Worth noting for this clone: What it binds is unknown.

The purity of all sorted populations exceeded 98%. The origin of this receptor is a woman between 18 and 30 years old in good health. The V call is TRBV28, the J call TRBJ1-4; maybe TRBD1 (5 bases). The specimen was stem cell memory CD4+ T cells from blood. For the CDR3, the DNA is TGTGCCAGCAGTTTAACGACAGATAATGAAAAACTGTTTTTT. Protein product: CASSLTTDNEKLFF.